Listed below are T cell receptor beta chains from one sample, sequenced in a study of T cell repertoires in cytomegalovirus infection. MiXCR, run by TCRdb on the reads, gives a single entry per CDR3 protein. The sample lists almost 550,000 distinct CDR3 sequences, approximately 17% seen once, with 24% in the top ten. Sequenced sample: CD8+ T cells from PBMCs. The source is a human donor in good health (CMV status not recorded). Some clones in this sample may be carry-over from other donors' samples. CDR3s include the opening cysteine and the closing phenylalanine or tryptophan. The order of the fields is J gene, D gene, clone size, V gene, CDR3 protein, CDR3 DNA. D genes are given only for firm matches. Clone sizes are given selectively: once, few, many, or a class where the clone is expanded.

j_gene: TRBJ2-7
d_gene: -
abundance: few
v_gene: TRBV28
CDR3aa: CASSSAQSSYEQYF
CDR3nt: TGTGCCAGCAGTTCGGCCCAGAGCTCCTACGAGCAGTACTTC

j_gene: TRBJ2-6
d_gene: -
abundance: -
v_gene: TRBV20-1
CDR3aa: CSAKTVPGANVLTF
CDR3nt: TGCAGTGCTAAAACAGTCCCTGGGGCCAACGTCCTGACTTTC

j_gene: TRBJ1-1
d_gene: TRBD1
abundance: many
v_gene: TRBV27
CDR3aa: CASSRDRGVNTEAFF
CDR3nt: TGTGCCAGCAGCCGCGACAGGGGCGTGAACACTGAAGCTTTCTTT

j_gene: TRBJ2-7
d_gene: -
abundance: many
v_gene: TRBV7-2
CDR3aa: CASSFFLKGSYEQYF
CDR3nt: TGTGCCAGCAGCTTCTTCCTGAAGGGCTCCTACGAGCAGTACTTC

j_gene: TRBJ2-1
d_gene: TRBD2
abundance: few
v_gene: TRBV20-1
CDR3aa: CSARVAGGPSNEQFF
CDR3nt: TGCAGTGCTAGAGTAGCGGGAGGGCCGTCCAATGAGCAGTTCTTC

j_gene: TRBJ1-1
d_gene: -
abundance: many
v_gene: TRBV7-8
CDR3aa: CASRHRAGEAFF
CDR3nt: TGTGCCAGCAGACACCGCGCGGGGGAAGCTTTCTTT

j_gene: TRBJ2-2
d_gene: TRBD1
abundance: many
v_gene: TRBV2
CDR3aa: CASSEVVDRADTGELFF
CDR3nt: TGTGCCAGCAGTGAGGTCGTTGACAGGGCGGACACCGGGGAGCTGTTTTTT

j_gene: TRBJ2-7
d_gene: -
abundance: -
v_gene: TRBV11-2
CDR3aa: CASSSMEQGTLEQYF
CDR3nt: TGTGCCAGCAGCTCCATGGAGCAGGGGACCTTGGAGCAGTACTTC

j_gene: TRBJ2-1
d_gene: -
abundance: -
v_gene: TRBV28
CDR3aa: CASSRTMRDIGQFF
CDR3nt: TGTGCCAGCAGCCGTACAATGCGGGATATCGGGCAGTTCTTC

j_gene: TRBJ1-5
d_gene: -
abundance: -
v_gene: TRBV14
CDR3aa: CASSQVWAPPKSPQHF
CDR3nt: TGTGCCAGCAGCCAAGTTTGGGCACCTCCGAAGTCGCCCCAGCATTTT

j_gene: TRBJ1-1
d_gene: -
abundance: many
v_gene: TRBV6-5
CDR3aa: CASSYQVNTEAFF
CDR3nt: TGTGCCAGCAGTTATCAAGTGAACACTGAAGCTTTCTTT

j_gene: TRBJ2-1
d_gene: -
abundance: -
v_gene: TRBV12-3/TRBV12-4
CDR3aa: CASSLGLEEQFF
CDR3nt: TGTGCCAGCAGTCTTGGACTGGAAGAGCAGTTCTTC

j_gene: TRBJ2-2
d_gene: -
abundance: many
v_gene: TRBV7-9
CDR3aa: CASSFRRGYTGELFF
CDR3nt: TGTGCCAGCAGCTTCCGGAGGGGCTACACCGGGGAGCTGTTTTTT

j_gene: TRBJ2-3
d_gene: -
abundance: few
v_gene: TRBV10-2
CDR3aa: CASSRTGWGTDTQYF
CDR3nt: TGCGCCAGCAGTCGGACGGGGTGGGGCACAGATACGCAGTATTTT

j_gene: TRBJ2-7
d_gene: -
abundance: few
v_gene: TRBV4-1
CDR3aa: CASSQGQSEQYF
CDR3nt: TGCGCCAGCAGCCAGGGGCAGTCCGAGCAGTACTTC

j_gene: TRBJ2-5
d_gene: -
abundance: many
v_gene: TRBV28
CDR3aa: CASTPGRTRSRETQYF
CDR3nt: TGTGCCAGCACCCCGGGGAGGACTCGCAGTCGAGAGACCCAGTACTTC